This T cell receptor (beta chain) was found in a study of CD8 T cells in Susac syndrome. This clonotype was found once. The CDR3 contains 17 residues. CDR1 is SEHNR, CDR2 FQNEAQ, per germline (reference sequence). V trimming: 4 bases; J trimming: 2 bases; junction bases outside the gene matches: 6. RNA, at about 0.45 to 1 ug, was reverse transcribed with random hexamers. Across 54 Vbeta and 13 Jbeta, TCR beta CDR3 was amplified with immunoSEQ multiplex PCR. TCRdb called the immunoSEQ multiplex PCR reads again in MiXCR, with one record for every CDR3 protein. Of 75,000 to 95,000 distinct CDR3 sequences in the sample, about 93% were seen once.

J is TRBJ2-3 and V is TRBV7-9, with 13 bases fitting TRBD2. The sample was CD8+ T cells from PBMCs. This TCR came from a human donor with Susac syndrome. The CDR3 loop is CASSWGTSGKNTDTQYF. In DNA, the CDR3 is TGTGCCAGCAGCTGGGGGACTAGCGGGAAAAACACAGATACGCAGTATTTT.